This TCR beta chain was obtained from a study of regulatory T cells in long-lasting Graves disease. The time point here: newly diagnosed GD, antithyroid drugs for less than 3 months. There was RNA extracted from PBMCs, and the TCR library was made from it. Building the TCR beta libraries relied on iRepertoire HTBI primers, and CDR3 regions underwent Arm-PCR. TCRdb re-derived calls from the multiplex PCR reads in MiXCR, one entry per CDR3 protein. The table records about 540,000 distinct CDR3 sequences, approximately 13% of them present only once. The V end was cut by 6 bases, the J end by 1 base, with 9 bases between. CDR3 length: 13 residues. CDR1 is SGHTA and CDR2 is FQGTGA in the germline V gene. The table lists this clonotype with many counts. The data were also submitted as part of a second study, on T cells in Graves' hyperthyroidism and ophthalmopathy. That study reports: A set of HTBI primers served as the primers for a first-round RT-PCR of the TCR CDR3.

The rearrangement joins TRBV7-3 to TRBJ2-5; weak D call: TRBD1 (5 bases). Here the sequenced sample was peripheral blood mononuclear cells (PBMCs), taken at new diagnosis, from a patient treated with antithyroid drugs. This clonotype originated in a man under 40 with Graves disease. The CDR3, as DNA: TGTGCCAGCAGTTACGACAGCCAAGAGACCCAGTACTTC. It is translated as CASSYDSQETQYF.